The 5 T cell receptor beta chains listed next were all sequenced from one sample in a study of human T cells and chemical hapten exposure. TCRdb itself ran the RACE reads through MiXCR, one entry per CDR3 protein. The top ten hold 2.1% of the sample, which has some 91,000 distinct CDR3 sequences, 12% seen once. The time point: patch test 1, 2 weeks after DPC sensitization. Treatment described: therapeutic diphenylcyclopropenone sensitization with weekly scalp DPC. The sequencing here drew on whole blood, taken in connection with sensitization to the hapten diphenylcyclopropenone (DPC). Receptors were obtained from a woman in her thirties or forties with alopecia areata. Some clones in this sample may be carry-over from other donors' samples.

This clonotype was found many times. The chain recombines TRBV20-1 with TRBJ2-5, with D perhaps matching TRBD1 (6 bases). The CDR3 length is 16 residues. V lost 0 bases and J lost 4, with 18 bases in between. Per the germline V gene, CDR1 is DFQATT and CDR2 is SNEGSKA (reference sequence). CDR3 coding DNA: TGCAGTGCTAGAGAGTCCAGGGGAACCTCACGAGAGACCCAGTACTTC. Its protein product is CSARESRGTSRETQYF.

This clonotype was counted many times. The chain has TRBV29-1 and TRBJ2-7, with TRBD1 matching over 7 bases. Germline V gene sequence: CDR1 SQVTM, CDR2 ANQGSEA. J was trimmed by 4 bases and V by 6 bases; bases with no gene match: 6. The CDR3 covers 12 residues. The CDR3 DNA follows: TGCAGCGTCTCGGGACAGACTTACGAGCAGTACTTC. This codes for CSVSGQTYEQYF.

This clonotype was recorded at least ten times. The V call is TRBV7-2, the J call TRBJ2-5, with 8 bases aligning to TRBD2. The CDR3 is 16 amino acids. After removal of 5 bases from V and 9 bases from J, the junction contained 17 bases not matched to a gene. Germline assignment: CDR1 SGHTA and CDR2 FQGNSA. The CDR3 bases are TGTGCCAGCAGCCCAGCGCCGGGACTAGTAAAAGGGGCCCAGTACTTC. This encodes CASSPAPGLVKGAQYF.

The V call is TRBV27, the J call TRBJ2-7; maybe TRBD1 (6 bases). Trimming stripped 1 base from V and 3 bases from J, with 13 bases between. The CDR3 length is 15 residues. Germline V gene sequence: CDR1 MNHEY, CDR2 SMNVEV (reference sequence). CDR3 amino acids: CASSLFQGKIYEQYF. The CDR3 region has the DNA TGTGCCAGCAGTTTATTCCAGGGGAAGATCTACGAGCAGTACTTC.

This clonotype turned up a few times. The CDR3 sequence: CASSRRGRSYSNQPQHF. CDR3 DNA: TGTGCCAGCAGCCGCCGGGGCCGAAGTTATAGCAATCAGCCCCAGCATTTT. This chain links TRBV28 with TRBJ1-5; weak D call: TRBD1 (5 bases). CDR3 size: 17 residues. In germline, CDR1 is MDHEN, CDR2 SYDVKM. V gave up 6 bases and J gave up 0 bases, with 18 bases separating them.